The rows below give T cell receptor beta chains drawn from one sample of a study of tumor and adjacent non-tumor tissue in lung cancer. TCRdb reprocessed the multiplex PCR reads via MiXCR and lists one record per CDR3 protein. The data hold about 98,000 distinct CDR3 sequences, with 75% to 90% observed a single time. The sequenced sample was distant non-tumor lung tissue. The source of these receptors is a man aged 55 to 69 with small cell lung cancer. Both conserved end residues are part of each CDR3. A D gene is named only where the DNA matches it firmly. Clone size is stated in some rows and not others, as once, few, many or a class when expanded.

size | J | V | D | DNA | CDR3
once | TRBJ1-2 | TRBV29-1 | - | TGCAGTGCCAGGGACTTCAACTATGGCTACACCTTC | CSARDFNYGYTF
once | TRBJ1-5 | TRBV21-1 | - | TGTGCCAGCAGCATCAAAAGGCCGCGGCGCAATCAGCCCCAGCATTTT | CASSIKRPRRNQPQHF
- | TRBJ1-1 | TRBV11-3 | - | TGTGCCAGCAGCCGTACCATGGAGAACACTGAAGCTTTCTTT | CASSRTMENTEAFF
- | TRBJ1-1 | TRBV4-2 | - | TGTGTCAGCGGCCAAGAATTCAACACTGAAGCTTTCTTT | CVSGQEFNTEAFF
- | TRBJ2-1 | TRBV11-2 | TRBD1 | TGTGCCAGCAGCATCGACAGGGCTTCCTACAATGAGAAGTTCTTT | CASSIDRASYNEKFF
- | TRBJ2-3 | TRBV10-1 | TRBD2 | TGCGCCAGCAGTGAAGGACTAGAGGGGAGGGGCTACACAGATACGCAGTATTTT | CASSEGLEGRGYTDTQYF
- | TRBJ2-3 | TRBV12-3/TRBV12-4 | TRBD2 | TGTGCCAGCATCCGGATAGCGGGAGGTGACACAGATACGCAGTATTTT | CASIRIAGGDTDTQYF
- | TRBJ2-5 | TRBV12-3/TRBV12-4 | - | TGTGCCAGCAGTCCAGGACGGATCCAAAAGACCCAGTACTTC | CASSPGRIQKTQYF
- | TRBJ1-2 | TRBV4-2 | - | TGTGCCAGCAGCCAAGGCGTAAGCTATGGCTACACGTTC | CASSQGVSYGYTF
- | TRBJ2-6 | TRBV6-5 | - | TGTGCCAGCAGCCTGGACTGTGACCACTATGGGGCCAACGTCCTGACTTTC | CASSLDCDHYGANVLTF
- | TRBJ2-5 | TRBV5-1 | - | TGCGCCAGCAGCCCGGGGATGAGCGCAGAGACCCAGTACTTC | CASSPGMSAETQYF
- | TRBJ2-2 | TRBV20-1 | - | TGCAGTGCTAGAGATCAAAGAGTGAACACTGGGGAGCTGTTTTTT | CSARDQRVNTGELFF
many | TRBJ2-3 | TRBV4-1 | TRBD2 | TGCGCCAGCAGCCACAATCCGGGACTAGGGATTCGGGGCACAGATACGCAGTATTTT | CASSHNPGLGIRGTDTQYF
many | TRBJ2-1 | TRBV6-5 | - | TGTGCCAGCACCTTAATGGGCCTCGGGACCGACAATGAGCAGTTCTTC | CASTLMGLGTDNEQFF
- | TRBJ2-7 | TRBV4-2 | - | TGTGCCAACAGCCAACCGGGTCAGGGAGGCGAGCAGTACTTC | CANSQPGQGGEQYF